These T cell receptor beta chains were read from a single sample in a study of beta chain features in type 1 diabetes. Sequenced by immunoSEQ multiplex PCR; TCRdb stores in-frame clones only, minus some. The data contain 330,000 or so clones, roughly 15% of them singletons. Sequenced input: central memory CD4+ T cells from blood. The receptors shown here come from a man aged 25 to 40 in good health. Each CDR3 is given with its conserved first and last residue. D genes are given only for firm matches. Size is omitted from some rows. Given values are once, few, many or a class for expanded clones.

clone size | J gene | D gene | V gene | CDR3 protein | CDR3 DNA
many | TRBJ1-2 | . | TRBV21-1 | CASSGYGYTF | TGTGCCAGCAGTGGATATGGCTACACCTTC
few | TRBJ2-5 | TRBD1 | TRBV5-4 | CASSKLGQGQETQYF | TGTGCCAGCAGCAAGTTGGGACAGGGACAAGAGACCCAGTACTTC
few | TRBJ2-3 | . | TRBV30 | CAWTQRTRDTQYF | TGTGCCTGGACCCAGCGGACTCGAGATACGCAGTATTTT
. | TRBJ2-1 | . | TRBV5-6 | CASSQPLGNEQFF | TGTGCCAGCAGCCAACCTCTGGGGAATGAGCAGTTCTTC
. | TRBJ2-1 | . | TRBV5-4 | CASSFSGSSYNEQFF | TGTGCCAGCAGCTTTAGCGGTAGCTCCTACAATGAGCAGTTCTTC
few | TRBJ1-2 | . | TRBV5-4 | CASSQVVSGYGYTF | TGCGCCAGCAGCCAAGTAGTTTCTGGATATGGCTACACCTTC
many | TRBJ1-2 | . | TRBV27 | CASSLERDHGYTF | TGTGCCAGCAGTTTGGAAAGGGATCATGGCTACACCTTC
. | TRBJ1-1 | TRBD1 | TRBV11-3 | CASSWTGVEAFF | TGTGCCAGCAGCTGGACAGGGGTTGAAGCTTTCTTT
few | TRBJ1-5 | TRBD1 | TRBV7-9 | CASSPGTGDNQPQHF | TGTGCCAGCAGCCCCGGGACAGGGGACAATCAGCCCCAGCATTTT
few | TRBJ1-1 | . | TRBV19 | CASTVNTGFGGTEAFF | TGTGCCAGTACCGTCAATACAGGATTCGGCGGCACTGAAGCTTTCTTT
. | TRBJ2-1 | TRBD2 | TRBV27 | CASSFRTSGGNYIYNEQFF | TGTGCCAGCAGTTTCCGGACTAGCGGGGGGAATTACATTTACAATGAGCAGTTCTTC
. | TRBJ2-2 | TRBD1 | TRBV7-6 | CASSPGTANTGELFF | TGTGCCAGCAGCCCGGGGACAGCGAACACCGGGGAGCTGTTTTTT
. | TRBJ1-2 | . | TRBV7-9 | CASSGLVVNYGYTF | TGTGCCAGCAGCGGCCTTGTCGTCAACTATGGCTACACCTTC
few | TRBJ1-5 | . | TRBV2 | CASSRQSNQPQHF | TGTGCCAGCAGTCGACAGAGCAATCAGCCCCAGCATTTT
few | TRBJ2-5 | . | TRBV5-6 | CASSLGYETQYF | TGTGCCAGCAGCTTGGGGTACGAGACCCAGTACTTC
many | TRBJ2-1 | . | TRBV5-4 | CASSSGAIAEQFF | TGTGCCAGCAGCTCGGGGGCCATTGCTGAGCAGTTCTTC
. | TRBJ2-3 | . | TRBV9 | CASSVIPTGTDTQYF | TGTGCCAGCAGCGTAATCCCGACAGGCACAGATACGCAGTATTTT
many | TRBJ2-2 | TRBD2 | TRBV9 | CASSPRLAANTGELFF | TGTGCCAGCAGCCCCCGACTAGCGGCGAACACCGGGGAGCTGTTTTTT
. | TRBJ2-7 | . | TRBV5-4 | CASSFDLRQYF | TGTGCCAGCAGCTTTGACTTGCGGCAGTACTTC
few | TRBJ2-3 | . | TRBV7-9 | CASRRDTRYSVTDTQYF | TGTGCCAGCAGAAGGGACACGCGATATTCAGTTACAGATACGCAGTATTTT
few | TRBJ1-2 | . | TRBV5-6 | CASSSLGNNYGYTF | TGTGCCAGCAGCTCACTAGGAAATAACTATGGCTACACCTTC
. | TRBJ2-3 | . | TRBV18 | CASSPKVGSTDTQYF | TGTGCCAGCTCACCAAAGGTGGGGAGCACAGATACGCAGTATTTT
few | TRBJ2-1 | . | TRBV4-2 | CASSQGGGRYNEQFF | TGTGCCAGCAGCCAAGGTGGGGGACGGTACAATGAGCAGTTCTTC
few | TRBJ1-1 | . | TRBV6-5 | CASSYQVSMNTEAFF | TGTGCCAGCAGTTACCAGGTTTCCATGAACACTGAAGCTTTCTTT
many | TRBJ2-1 | TRBD2 | TRBV9 | CASSLRGGLYNEQFF | TGTGCCAGCAGCCTACGGGGGGGCCTATACAATGAGCAGTTCTTC
. | TRBJ2-5 | . | TRBV4-1 | CASSQGSGTETQYF | TGCGCCAGCAGCCAAGGATCAGGGACAGAGACCCAGTACTTC
. | TRBJ2-7 | . | TRBV5-1 | CASSLVQATDEQYF | TGCGCCAGCAGCTTGGTACAGGCGACGGACGAGCAGTACTTC
few | TRBJ1-1 | . | TRBV6-6 | CASSYLQGNTEAFF | TGTGCCAGCAGTTACTTACAGGGGAACACTGAAGCTTTCTTT
few | TRBJ1-1 | . | TRBV9 | CASSVTTNTEAFF | TGTGCCAGCAGCGTAACCACGAACACTGAAGCTTTCTTT
few | TRBJ2-5 | . | TRBV5-6 | CASSLGGLQETQYF | TGTGCCAGCAGCTTGGGAGGGCTACAAGAGACCCAGTACTTC
. | TRBJ2-1 | TRBD1 | TRBV28 | CASNPGTGVSSYNEQFF | TGTGCCAGCAATCCCGGGACAGGGGTTAGCTCCTACAATGAGCAGTTCTTC
few | TRBJ2-1 | TRBD1 | TRBV10-3 | CAISQATGADEQFF | TGTGCCATCAGTCAAGCAACAGGGGCCGATGAGCAGTTCTTC
. | TRBJ2-5 | TRBD2 | TRBV7-2 | CASSYSGRMETQYF | TGTGCCAGCAGCTATAGCGGGAGGATGGAGACCCAGTACTTC
few | TRBJ1-1 | . | TRBV29-1 | CSVGNANTEAFF | TGCAGCGTTGGAAACGCCAACACTGAAGCTTTCTTT
. | TRBJ1-2 | . | TRBV7-2 | CASSLGGPRTYGYTF | TGTGCCAGCAGCTTAGGGGGGCCTCGTACCTATGGCTACACCTTC
few | TRBJ2-1 | . | TRBV6-1 | CASTHNEQFF | TGTGCCAGCACCCACAATGAGCAGTTCTTC
few | TRBJ1-2 | . | TRBV5-4 | CASSPGQLGSYGYTF | TGTGCCAGCAGCCCTGGACAGCTTGGGTCCTATGGCTACACCTTC
few | TRBJ2-3 | TRBD1 | TRBV2 | CASSGDRSGTAVKYF | TGTGCCAGCAGTGGGGACAGGAGTGGGACGGCCGTGAAGTATTTT
. | TRBJ2-2 | TRBD2 | TRBV5-6 | CASSPTGLAGVEAGELFF | TGTGCCAGCAGCCCAACGGGACTAGCGGGAGTAGAGGCCGGGGAGCTGTTTTTT
. | TRBJ2-2 | TRBD1 | TRBV14 | CASQGAYTGELFF | TGTGCCAGCCAGGGGGCTTACACCGGGGAGCTGTTTTTT
. | TRBJ2-1 | . | TRBV10-3 | CAISGTPGDEQFF | TGTGCCATCAGTGGGACCCCCGGTGATGAGCAGTTCTTC
many | TRBJ2-3 | . | TRBV7-9 | CASSLVEDTQYF | TGTGCCAGCAGCTTAGTGGAAGATACGCAGTATTTT
few | TRBJ2-7 | . | TRBV7-2 | CASSLGLGEQYF | TGTGCCAGCAGCTTAGGTTTAGGCGAGCAGTACTTC
few | TRBJ2-6 | . | TRBV13 | CASRTGISGANVLTF | TGTGCCAGCAGGACAGGCATCTCTGGGGCCAACGTCCTGACTTTC
. | TRBJ2-3 | TRBD2 | TRBV6-5 | CASSERLAADTQYF | TGTGCCAGCAGTGAACGACTAGCGGCAGATACGCAGTATTTT
few | TRBJ1-1 | . | TRBV6-6 | CASRRLQLNTEAFF | TGTGCCAGCAGGAGGTTACAGTTGAACACTGAAGCTTTCTTT
few | TRBJ2-5 | . | TRBV10-2 | CASRATVQETQYF | TGCGCCAGCAGAGCGACAGTCCAAGAGACCCAGTACTTC
few | TRBJ2-1 | TRBD2 | TRBV4-1 | CASSQDGGRDNEQFF | TGCGCCAGCAGCCAAGATGGCGGGAGGGACAATGAGCAGTTCTTC
few | TRBJ1-4 | . | TRBV5-1 | CASSLALVPGEKLFF | TGCGCCAGCAGCTTGGCACTGGTTCCGGGCGAAAAACTGTTTTTT
many | TRBJ1-4 | . | TRBV10-3 | CASSEWPGNGKLFF | TGTGCCAGCAGTGAATGGCCAGGGAATGGGAAACTGTTTTTT
few | TRBJ2-4 | . | TRBV11-2 | CASSLSDLRNIQYF | TGTGCCAGCAGCTTATCGGACTTAAGAAACATTCAGTACTTC
. | TRBJ2-5 | TRBD2 | TRBV7-7 | CASSLGSGGPWETQYF | TGTGCCAGCAGCTTAGGTAGCGGGGGCCCCTGGGAGACCCAGTACTTC
few | TRBJ2-2 | . | TRBV6-5 | CASARTANTGELFF | TGTGCCAGCGCCAGGACAGCGAACACCGGGGAGCTGTTTTTT